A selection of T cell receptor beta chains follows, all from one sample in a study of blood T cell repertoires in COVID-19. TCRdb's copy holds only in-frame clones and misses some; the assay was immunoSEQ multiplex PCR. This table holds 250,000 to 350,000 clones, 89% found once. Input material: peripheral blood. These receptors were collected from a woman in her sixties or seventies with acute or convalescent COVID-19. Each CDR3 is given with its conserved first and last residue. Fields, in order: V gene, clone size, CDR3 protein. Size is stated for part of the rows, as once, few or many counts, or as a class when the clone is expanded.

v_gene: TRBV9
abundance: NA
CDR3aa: CASSPSQGKETQYF

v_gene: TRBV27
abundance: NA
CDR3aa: CASSLIWSGGMNTEAFF

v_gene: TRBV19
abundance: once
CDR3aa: CASSIGLAGGNEQFF

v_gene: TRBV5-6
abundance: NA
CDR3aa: CASSLAGGNSPLHF

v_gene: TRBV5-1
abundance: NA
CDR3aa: CASSQGEDTQYF

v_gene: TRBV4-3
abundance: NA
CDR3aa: CASSQDRGLNEQFF

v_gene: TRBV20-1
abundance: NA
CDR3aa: CSAGGRDEQYF

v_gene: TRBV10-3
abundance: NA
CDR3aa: CAISNRTSGVSTGELFF

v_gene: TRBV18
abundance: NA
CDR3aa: CASSPKNRGTNEKLFF

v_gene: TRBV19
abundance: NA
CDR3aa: CASNSRGTEAFF

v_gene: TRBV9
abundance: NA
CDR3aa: CASSPKGRGYGYTF

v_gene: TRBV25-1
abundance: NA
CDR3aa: CASKGDTSNQPQHF

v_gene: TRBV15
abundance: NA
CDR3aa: CATSAGLAKTQYF

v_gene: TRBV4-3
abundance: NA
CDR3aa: CASSQAGKVDTGELFF

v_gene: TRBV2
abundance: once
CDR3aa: CATRRGPLFTEAFF

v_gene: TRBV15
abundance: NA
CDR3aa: CATSRSLGQGGTEAFF

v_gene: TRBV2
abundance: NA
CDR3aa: CASSRSNQPQHF